These T cell receptor beta chains were read from a single sample in a study of T cell repertoires in cytomegalovirus infection. TCRdb re-called the reads with MiXCR, one entry per CDR3 protein. Counted here are fewer than 550,000 distinct CDR3 sequences, roughly 30% occurring once; the ten biggest clones make up about 13%. The sample was PBMCs. The receptor set was obtained from a human donor in good health (CMV status not recorded). Some clones in this sample may be carry-over from other donors' samples. Both conserved end residues are part of each CDR3. A D gene is named only where the DNA matches it firmly. The listing skips clone size in some rows; elsewhere it reads once, few, many or a size class.

d_call	v_call	clone_size	j_call	cdr3_aa	cdr3_nt
NA	TRBV19	NA	TRBJ1-1	CASSKAGRANTEAFF	TGTGCCAGTAGTAAAGCTGGCAGGGCGAACACTGAAGCTTTCTTT
NA	TRBV4-1	NA	TRBJ1-1	CASSQPGLGSLF	TGCGCCAGCAGCCAACCTGGCCTAGGATCGTTATTT
NA	TRBV29-1	NA	TRBJ1-1	CSVEGDARTRSEAFF	TGCAGCGTTGAGGGGGACGCCCGCACCCGATCTGAAGCTTTCTTT
NA	TRBV7-7	few	TRBJ2-7	CASSPGGGWNEQYF	TGTGCCAGCAGTCCAGGGGGGGGCTGGAACGAGCAGTACTTC
TRBD1	TRBV11-2	many	TRBJ1-5	CASSFGPATGGDQPQHF	TGTGCCAGCAGCTTCGGGCCCGCGACAGGGGGGGATCAGCCCCAGCATTTT
NA	TRBV6-6	NA	TRBJ2-5	CASRAGSETQYF	TGTGCCAGCAGGGCAGGATCAGAGACCCAGTACTTC
NA	TRBV11-2	few	TRBJ2-2	CASTLFEGDWDNTGELFF	TGTGCCAGCACCCTATTTGAAGGGGATTGGGATAACACCGGGGAGCTGTTTTTT
NA	TRBV7-2	NA	TRBJ1-2	CASSPLGRADGYTF	TGTGCCAGCAGCCCCCTTGGAAGGGCGGATGGCTACACCTTC
TRBD2	TRBV20-1	NA	TRBJ2-1	CSARTASGSYNEQFF	TGCAGTGCTAGAACCGCTAGCGGGAGTTACAATGAGCAGTTCTTC
TRBD1	TRBV20-1	NA	TRBJ1-5	CSASERPSGQGVYRRNQLQHF	TGCAGTGCTAGTGAACGACCGTCGGGACAGGGTGTCTATAGGCGCAATCAGCTCCAGCATTTT
NA	TRBV19	NA	TRBJ2-1	CASSILGNEQFF	TGTGCCAGTAGTATCCTGGGAAATGAGCAGTTCTTC
NA	TRBV18	few	TRBJ2-5	CASSPLADYQETQYF	TGTGCCAGCTCACCTCTAGCAGACTATCAAGAGACCCAGTACTTC
TRBD1	TRBV20-1	NA	TRBJ2-5	CSASVPTGGLNQETQYF	TGCAGTGCTAGCGTACCGACAGGGGGGCTGAACCAAGAGACCCAGTACTTC
NA	TRBV20-1	once	TRBJ1-2	CSARESGWGYGYTF	TGCAGTGCTAGAGAGTCGGGGTGGGGCTATGGCTACACCTTC
TRBD1	TRBV20-1	NA	TRBJ1-5	CSALPGQGVKYNQPQHF	TGCAGTGCTTTACCGGGACAGGGGGTGAAATACAATCAGCCCCAGCATTTT
TRBD1	TRBV2	once	TRBJ1-2	CASRDRDGYTF	TGTGCCAGCAGGGACAGGGACGGCTACACCTTC
NA	TRBV5-1	NA	TRBJ1-2	CASRESNYGYTF	TGCGCCAGCAGGGAGTCTAACTATGGCTACACCTTC
NA	TRBV7-9	many	TRBJ2-7	CASSLSTEDEQYF	TGTGCCAGCAGCTTATCCACCGAGGACGAGCAGTACTTC
NA	TRBV29-1	once	TRBJ2-7	CSVEPSGGYEQYF	TGCAGCGTTGAACCATCCGGCGGCTACGAGCAGTACTTC
TRBD2	TRBV2	NA	TRBJ2-1	CASSELAGSYNEQLF	TGTGCCAGCAGTGAGCTAGCGGGGAGCTACAATGAGCAGTTATTC
TRBD1	TRBV5-5	NA	TRBJ2-5	CASSLDRGIHQETQYF	TGTGCCAGCAGCTTGGACAGGGGGATACACCAAGAGACCCAGTACTTC
NA	TRBV10-3	NA	TRBJ1-1	CASRGSSTEAFF	TGTGCCTCCCGGGGTAGCAGCACTGAAGCTTTCTTT
TRBD1	TRBV12-3/TRBV12-4	NA	TRBJ2-7	CASSTEGDRGYEQYF	TGTGCCAGCAGTACGGAGGGAGACAGGGGCTACGAGCAGTACTTC
NA	TRBV6-2/TRBV6-3	few	TRBJ1-1	CASSYGQGSAEAFF	TGTGCCAGCAGTTACGGGCAGGGATCAGCTGAAGCTTTCTTT
NA	TRBV6-5	few	TRBJ1-5	CASSGRDSNQPQHF	TGTGCCAGTTCCGGCAGGGATAGCAATCAGCCCCAGCATTTT
TRBD1	TRBV6-6	few	TRBJ1-2	CASSYRLMTGSNYGYTF	TGTGCCAGCAGTTACCGCCTCATGACAGGGTCAAACTATGGCTACACCTTC
TRBD1	TRBV7-9	many	TRBJ2-5	CASSLIDRGETQYF	TGTGCCAGCAGTCTCATCGACAGGGGAGAGACCCAGTACTTC
NA	TRBV4-1	NA	TRBJ2-7	CASSQPTETYEQYF	TGCGCCAGCAGCCAACCGACGGAGACCTACGAGCAGTACTTC
TRBD2	TRBV5-1	NA	TRBJ2-7	CASSFALLAGEEQYF	TGCGCCAGCAGCTTCGCCCTACTAGCGGGGGAAGAGCAGTACTTC
NA	TRBV6-1	NA	TRBJ1-2	CASSEAQAGYGYTF	TGTGCCAGCAGTGAAGCACAGGCGGGGTATGGCTACACCTTC
NA	TRBV6-2/TRBV6-3	NA	TRBJ2-1	CASSYRDVTYNEQFF	TGTGCCAGCAGTTATAGGGACGTTACCTACAATGAGCAGTTCTTC
TRBD2	TRBV18	few	TRBJ2-3	CASTYLAGDSDTQYF	TGTGCCAGCACCTATCTAGCGGGGGATTCAGATACGCAGTATTTT
NA	TRBV12-3/TRBV12-4	few	TRBJ1-1	CASSLDRNFGAEAFF	TGTGCCAGCAGTTTAGACAGGAACTTCGGGGCTGAAGCTTTCTTT
NA	TRBV11-2	NA	TRBJ2-1	CASSLELASDEQFF	TGTGCCAGCAGCTTAGAGCTAGCGAGCGATGAGCAGTTCTTC
NA	TRBV28	NA	TRBJ2-7	CATLSGRQNSYEQYF	TGTGCCACCTTATCGGGCAGACAAAACTCCTACGAGCAGTACTTC
TRBD1	TRBV7-2	many	TRBJ1-6	CASSPGTDYNSPLHF	TGTGCCAGCAGCCCCGGGACAGACTATAATTCACCCCTCCACTTT
NA	TRBV27	NA	TRBJ1-4	CASSLYDTPKEKLIF	TGTGCCAGCAGTTTATATGACACCCCGAAAGAAAAACTGATTTTT
NA	TRBV5-1	few	TRBJ1-6	CASSLSGTGSPLHF	TGCGCCAGCAGCTTATCCGGGACGGGCTCACCCCTCCACTTT
TRBD2	TRBV20-1	NA	TRBJ2-1	CSGASGGYNEQFF	TGCAGTGGAGCTAGCGGGGGGTACAATGAGCAGTTCTTC
NA	TRBV7-9	NA	TRBJ2-7	CASSVIGGYEQYF	TGTGCCAGCAGCGTTATCGGTGGCTACGAGCAGTACTTC
TRBD1	TRBV19	NA	TRBJ2-7	CASSIVSPGGEQYF	TGTGCCAGTAGTATTGTCTCACCAGGGGGCGAGCAGTACTTC
TRBD1	TRBV20-1	NA	TRBJ1-2	CSASPTGGNYGYTF	TGCAGTGCTAGCCCGACAGGGGGCAACTATGGCTACACCTTC
NA	TRBV6-5	few	TRBJ1-2	CASLGGRDFYGYTF	TGTGCCAGCCTCGGGGGCAGGGATTTTTATGGCTACACCTTC
NA	TRBV5-4	NA	TRBJ1-6	CASTQGVLHNSPLHF	TGTGCCAGCACCCAAGGGGTTTTGCATAATTCACCCCTCCACTTT
NA	TRBV7-2	many	TRBJ1-2	CASSLYQGGYGYTF	TGTGCCAGCAGCTTATATCAGGGAGGCTATGGCTACACCTTC
TRBD1	TRBV7-8	few	TRBJ1-5	CASSLMGLGGGWQPQHF	TGTGCCAGCAGCTTAATGGGGCTCGGAGGGGGCTGGCAGCCCCAGCATTTT
NA	TRBV28	few	TRBJ2-3	CASSYSGVLTDTQYF	TGTGCCAGCAGTTATTCAGGAGTACTCACAGATACGCAGTATTTT
NA	TRBV4-1	NA	TRBJ1-5	CASSGRTDSNQTQHF	TGCGCCAGCAGCGGGCGGACCGATAGCAATCAGACCCAGCATTTT
NA	TRBV20-1	NA	TRBJ1-5	CSARSGQPQHF	TGCAGTGCCCGGTCGGGGCAGCCCCAGCATTTT
NA	TRBV2	NA	TRBJ1-5	CASSKDSNLPQHF	TGTGCCAGCAGTAAGGACAGCAATCTGCCCCAGCATTTT
NA	TRBV6-2/TRBV6-3	few	TRBJ1-1	CASNFRAGTEAFF	TGTGCCAGCAATTTCCGCGCGGGCACTGAAGCTTTCTTT
TRBD2	TRBV6-5	NA	TRBJ2-7	CASSPKLAGGPYEQYF	TGTGCCAGCAGCCCAAAACTAGCGGGGGGGCCCTACGAGCAGTACTTC
TRBD2	TRBV11-3	NA	TRBJ2-3	CASSTGTSRDTQYF	TGTGCCAGCAGCACGGGGACTAGCAGAGATACGCAGTATTTT
NA	TRBV20-1	NA	TRBJ1-3	CSARVGSGNTIYF	TGCAGTGCTAGAGTAGGGAGTGGAAACACCATATATTTT
NA	TRBV23-1	NA	TRBJ2-2	CASSQTYGGWTGELFF	TGCGCCAGCAGTCAAACCTACGGGGGATGGACCGGGGAGCTGTTTTTT
NA	TRBV6-1	NA	TRBJ2-3	CASSYRGGRTDTQYF	TGTGCCAGCAGTTATCGCGGGGGCCGCACAGATACGCAGTATTTT
TRBD1	TRBV4-1	few	TRBJ2-7	CASSHQGANYEQYF	TGCGCCAGCAGCCATCAGGGGGCCAACTACGAGCAGTACTTC
TRBD1	TRBV7-9	many	TRBJ2-4	CATATGGDIQYF	TGTGCCACCGCGACAGGGGGAGACATTCAGTACTTC
NA	TRBV23-1	few	TRBJ2-7	CASSPPDRRYSYEQYF	TGCGCCAGCAGTCCACCCGACAGGCGATACTCCTACGAGCAGTACTTC